Reported below is one T cell receptor (beta chain). This sample is drawn from a study of cytotoxic CD8 clonotypes in ibrutinib-treated CLL. Method: immunoSEQ multiplex PCR; TCRdb's copy keeps in-frame clones and lacks some. Altogether 150,000 to 200,000 clones are present, about 88% being singletons, with the ten largest covering 3% to 3.5%. Libraries of TCR beta were made from roughly 1.8 micrograms of genomic DNA that came from cryopreserved PBMCs. The CDR3 is 16 residues long. The germline gives CDR1 MDHEN, CDR2 SYDVKM. The ends were cut back, 5 bases at V and 12 bases at J, with 23 bases in the middle.

The sequencing used PBMCs, collected at disease progression, from a patient treated with ibrutinib. The chain is built from TRBV28 and TRBJ2-6; tentative D call: TRBD2 (6 bases). The sequence was collected from a human donor with chronic lymphocytic leukemia. CDR3 DNA sequence: TGTGCCAGCAGTCCGCTACGTAGCGGACTTGTTAGCGTCCTGACTTTC. Protein product: CASSPLRSGLVSVLTF.